Below are 6 T cell receptor beta chains sequenced from a single sample in a study of CD8 T cells in Susac syndrome. Random hexamers were used to reverse transcribe an amount of about 0.5 to 1 ug RNA. In TCRdb, the immunoSEQ multiplex PCR reads were re-called with MiXCR into one record per CDR3 protein. The table records around 150,000 distinct CDR3 sequences, approximately 93% of them present only once. Material for sequencing was CD4+ T cells from PBMCs. These receptor sequences come from a human donor with multiple sclerosis.

The J gene is TRBJ2-7, the V gene TRBV30; tentatively, D is TRBD1 or TRBD2 (5 bases each). The germline V gene has CDR1 GTSNPN and CDR2 SVGIG (reference sequence). The CDR3 consists of 15 residues. Trimming took 1 base from V and 3 from J, leaving 16 bases between them. DNA of the CDR3: TGTGCCTGGAGTGCCCGGGGTTTTGGGGGCTACGAGCAGTACTTC. Its protein is CAWSARGFGGYEQYF.

This rearrangement joins TRBV19 to TRBJ1-2; 9 bases agree with TRBD1. This CDR3 is 14 amino acids long. V shed 5 bases, J shed 6 bases, and the junction held 7 bases outside the gene matches. Germline assignment: CDR1 LNHDA and CDR2 SQIVND (reference sequence). CDR3 region: CASSAGQGTDGYTF. The CDR3 DNA is TGTGCCAGTAGTGCGGGACAGGGAACGGATGGCTACACCTTC.

In this sample, this clonotype turned up once. This chain connects TRBV6-5 to TRBJ2-7, with 7 bases that match TRBD1. The CDR3 spans 13 residues. J gave up 2 bases and V 6 bases, and 4 bases lay outside the gene matches. Germline loops: CDR1 MNHEY, CDR2 SVGAGI. The CDR3 here is CASRGQQAYEQYF. The CDR3 DNA follows: TGTGCCAGCAGGGGACAGCAAGCCTACGAGCAGTACTTC.

This clonotype was seen once. The chain is built from TRBV6-2 or TRBV6-3 and TRBJ1-1; D is undetermined. The CDR3 contains 13 residues. The germline V and J ends were trimmed by 7 bases and 0 bases, with 9 bases remaining between them. CDR1 is MNHEY and CDR2 is SVGEGT in the germline V gene. The CDR3 loop reads CASTSAMNTEAFF. The CDR3 DNA is TGTGCCAGCACATCGGCGATGAACACTGAAGCTTTCTTT.

The chain carries TRBV12-3 or TRBV12-4 and TRBJ2-3; D may be TRBD1 (6 bases). This CDR3 spans 15 amino acids. V was cut by 6 bases and J by 4 bases, with 17 bases left in between. The CDR3 here is CASSLNGGPPDTQYF. The CDR3 nucleotides are TGTGCCAGCAGCTTGAATGGGGGCCCTCCAGATACGCAGTATTTT.

V gene TRBV3-1 combines with J gene TRBJ1-2; tentative D call: TRBD1 (5 bases). Germline V gene sequence: CDR1 LGHDT, CDR2 YNNKEL (reference sequence). CDR3 length: 14 amino acids. The V end was cut by 0 bases, the J end by 8 bases, with 13 bases between. The CDR3 DNA follows: TGTGCCAGCAGCCAAGACTATGGGGCGTCCGGCTACACCTTC. Translated, it gives CASSQDYGASGYTF.